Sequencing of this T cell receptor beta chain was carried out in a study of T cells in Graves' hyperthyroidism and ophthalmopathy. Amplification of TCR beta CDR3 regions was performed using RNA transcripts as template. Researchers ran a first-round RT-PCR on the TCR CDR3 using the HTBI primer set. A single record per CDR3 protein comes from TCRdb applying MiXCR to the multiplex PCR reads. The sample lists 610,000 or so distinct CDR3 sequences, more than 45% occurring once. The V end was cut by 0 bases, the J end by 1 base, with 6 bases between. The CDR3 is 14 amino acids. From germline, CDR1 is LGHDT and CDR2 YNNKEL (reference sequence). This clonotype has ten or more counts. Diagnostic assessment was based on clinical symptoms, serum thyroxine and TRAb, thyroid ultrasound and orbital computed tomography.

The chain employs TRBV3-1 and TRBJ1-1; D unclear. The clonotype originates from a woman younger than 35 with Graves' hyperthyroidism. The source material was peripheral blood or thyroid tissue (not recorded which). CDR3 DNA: TGTGCCAGCAGCCAAGAACACGCGAACACTGAAGCTTTCTTT. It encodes CASSQEHANTEAFF.